The 5 T cell receptor beta chains below were found in one sample sequenced in a study of T-cell memory formation after mild COVID-19. Via MiXCR, TCRdb re-called the 5' RACE reads, giving one row per CDR3 protein. The sample holds under 400,000 distinct CDR3 sequences; about 21% are singletons and the top ten take around 12%. Sequencing was done on a sample of PBMCs or a T cell subset sorted from them (not recorded which). The receptors here all came from an adult woman who had mild COVID-19 (a few samples of this study predate the infection). Cell type and time point are not known.

This clonotype showed up many times. The chain has TRBV5-1 and TRBJ1-1; 7 bases line up with TRBD1. Germline lookup yields CDR1 SGHRS and CDR2 YFSETQ. V lost 5 bases, J lost 2 bases, and 15 bases stayed unmatched. The CDR3 sequence is 17 residues long. Here the CDR3 reads CASRTKSGGSVNTEAFF. The CDR3 region has the DNA TGCGCCAGCAGAACCAAATCAGGGGGATCCGTTAACACTGAAGCTTTCTTT.

The chain couples TRBV9 to TRBJ2-7, with 7 bases aligning to TRBD1. The CDR3 sequence is 15 residues long. The junction had 9 bases not matched to a gene; V was cut back by 1 base and J by 5 bases. Germline V gene lookup returns CDR1 SGDLS and CDR2 YYNGEE. CDR3 DNA sequence: TGTGCCAGCAGCGTAACAGGGGCTATTGGAAACGAGCAGTACTTC. Translating gives CASSVTGAIGNEQYF.

This clonotype was observed many times. The chain couples TRBV16 to TRBJ2-7; TRBD2 aligns across 15 bases. The CDR3 covers 18 residues. Germline V gives CDR1 KGHSY, CDR2 FQNENV. V shed 3 bases, J shed 0 bases, and the junction held 6 bases outside the gene matches. The CDR3 DNA sequence: TGTGCCAGCAGCCACGGACTAGCGGGAGGGGGGTTCTCCTACGAGCAGTACTTC. Translating it yields CASSHGLAGGGFSYEQYF. Using reference TRBV16 and TRBJ2-7 for the parts outside the CDR3, the full variable domain is GEEVAQTPKHLVRGEGQKAKLYCAPIKGHSYVFWYQQVLKNEFKFLISFQNENVFDETGMPKERFSAKCLPNSPCSLEIQATKLEDSAVYFCASSHGLAGGGFSYEQYFGPGTRLTVT.

There are a few counts of this clonotype. The rearrangement joins TRBV5-1 to TRBJ1-1, with 9 bases fitting TRBD1. V lost 0 bases to trimming and J lost 4 bases; unmatched junction nucleotides: 7. This CDR3 contains 16 residues. Germline V gene lookup returns CDR1 SGHRS and CDR2 YFSETQ. The CDR3 DNA follows: TGCGCCAGCAGCTTGGGGGACAGGGTGTCGGCCACTGAAGCTTTCTTT. Encoded protein: CASSLGDRVSATEAFF.

This clonotype was seen a handful of times. The rearrangement links TRBV7-6 to TRBJ2-2; tentatively, D is TRBD1 or TRBD2 (5 bases each). With 5 bases removed from V and 0 bases from J, the gap between germline ends came to 13 bases. This CDR3 spans 16 amino acids. Germline V gene sequence: CDR1 SGHVS, CDR2 FNYEAQ. The CDR3 DNA reads as TGTGCCAGCAGCACCCCCAGGGACCCGAACACCGGGGAGCTGTTTTTT. Its translation is CASSTPRDPNTGELFF.